Presented here are 10 T cell receptor beta chains from one specimen sequenced in a study of early T cells in non-severe SARS-CoV-2 infection. TCRdb reprocessed the 5' RACE reads with MiXCR, giving one entry per CDR3 protein. Here the sample spans approximately 71,000 distinct CDR3 sequences, more than 10% being singletons. Sequences were obtained from whole blood. These receptors came from an adult who was a healthcare worker with PCR-confirmed SARS-CoV-2 infection or an uninfected control (not recorded which).

This clonotype was detected many times. This sequence joins TRBV12-3 or TRBV12-4 and TRBJ1-1; tentative D call: TRBD1 (6 bases). This CDR3 has 14 residues. V gave up 3 bases and J gave up 6 bases, with 14 bases separating them. This CDR3 is CASSFMWGQSEAFF. Here the CDR3 DNA reads TGTGCCAGCAGTTTTATGTGGGGGCAATCTGAAGCTTTCTTT.

This clonotype was observed at least ten times. The chain uses TRBV12-3 or TRBV12-4 and TRBJ1-1; D is ambiguous. There are 11 residues in the CDR3. V was shortened by 3 bases and J by 8 bases, with 7 bases between the two germline ends. CDR3 coding DNA: TGTGCCAGCAGTTTGGCTGCAGAAGCTTTCTTT. Translated, it gives CASSLAAEAFF.

The sample holds many counts of this clonotype. The rearrangement joins TRBV7-2 to TRBJ2-2; 8 bases are shared with TRBD1. The length of the CDR3 is 16 residues. Germline CDR1 SGHTA, CDR2 FQGNSA. Trimming removed 6 bases from V and 2 bases from J; junction bases left unmatched: 8. CDR3 sequence: CASSTQGVVNTGELFF. The CDR3 coding sequence is TGTGCCAGCAGTACACAGGGGGTAGTTAACACCGGGGAGCTGTTTTTT.

This clonotype came up a few times. In DNA, the CDR3 is TGTGCCAGCACCAGGGATGGAAACATTCAGTACTTC. Translating it yields CASTRDGNIQYF. This chain links TRBV6-5 with TRBJ2-4; TRBD1 might be the D (5 bases). The CDR3 loop spans 12 amino acids. V dropped 7 bases and J dropped 6 bases, with 10 bases sitting between them. Germline V CDR1 and CDR2: MNHEY, SVGAGI.

This clonotype was counted at least ten times. This chain links TRBV7-2 with TRBJ1-3; no reliable D call. Germline-derived CDR1 and CDR2 are SGHTA and FQGNSA. This CDR3 region has 14 residues. Trimming removed 5 bases at V and 1 base at J, with 9 bases between. CDR3 in amino acids: CASSQAGSGNTIYF. The CDR3 nucleotides are TGTGCCAGCAGCCAGGCGGGGTCTGGAAACACCATATATTTT. The whole variable domain, filled in from reference TRBV7-2 and TRBJ1-3, reads GAGVSQSPSNKVTEKGKDVELRCDPISGHTALYWYRQSLGQGLEFLIYFQGNSAPDKSGLPSDRFSAERTGGSVSTLTIQRTQQEDSAVYLCASSQAGSGNTIYFGEGSWLTVV.

The chain joins TRBV6-2 or TRBV6-3 to TRBJ2-5; D gene uncertain. Germline CDR1 and CDR2: MNHEY and SVGEGT. CDR3 length: 12 residues. Trimming removed 2 bases at V and 6 bases at J, with 7 bases between. The CDR3: CASSYERKTQYF. Written as DNA, the CDR3 is TGTGCCAGCAGTTACGAAAGAAAGACCCAGTACTTC.

This sequence joins TRBV9 and TRBJ1-1; D call uncertain. This CDR3 contains 13 residues. V lost 3 bases, J lost 2 bases, and 8 bases lay in between. Germline assignment: CDR1 SGDLS and CDR2 YYNGEE. Here the CDR3 DNA reads TGTGCCAGCAGCGGTCCGAGCAACACTGAAGCTTTCTTT. Translated: CASSGPSNTEAFF.

This clonotype was recorded at least ten times. The CDR3 nucleotides read TGCAGCGGTGGAGCCCCCTACGAGCAGTACTTC. Residues: CSGGAPYEQYF. The genes are TRBV29-1 and TRBJ2-7; no clear D. Germline V lookup: CDR1 SQVTM, CDR2 ANQGSEA. CDR3 length: 11 amino acids. Trimming pared 7 bases from V and 2 bases from J, leaving 9 bases between.

This clonotype was picked up many times. The V gene is TRBV4-2, the J gene TRBJ2-3, with 8 bases that match TRBD2. Looked up from germline, CDR1 is LGHNA and CDR2 is YNFKEQ. V lost 3 bases, J lost 4 bases, and 12 bases stayed unmatched. The CDR3 loop spans 17 amino acids. The CDR3 bases are TGTGCCAGCAGCCACCAAGGGGACGCGGGGGGTGCAGATACGCAGTATTTT. As protein: CASSHQGDAGGADTQYF.

The chain couples TRBV6-5 to TRBJ2-3; possible D gene TRBD2, 5 bases. The CDR3 has 15 amino acids. V gave up 2 bases and J gave up 2 bases, with 11 bases separating them. CDR1 is MNHEY and CDR2 is SVGAGI in the germline V gene. The CDR3 sequence is CASSYRGLNTDTQYF. In DNA, the CDR3 is TGTGCCAGCAGTTACCGAGGACTGAACACAGATACGCAGTATTTT.